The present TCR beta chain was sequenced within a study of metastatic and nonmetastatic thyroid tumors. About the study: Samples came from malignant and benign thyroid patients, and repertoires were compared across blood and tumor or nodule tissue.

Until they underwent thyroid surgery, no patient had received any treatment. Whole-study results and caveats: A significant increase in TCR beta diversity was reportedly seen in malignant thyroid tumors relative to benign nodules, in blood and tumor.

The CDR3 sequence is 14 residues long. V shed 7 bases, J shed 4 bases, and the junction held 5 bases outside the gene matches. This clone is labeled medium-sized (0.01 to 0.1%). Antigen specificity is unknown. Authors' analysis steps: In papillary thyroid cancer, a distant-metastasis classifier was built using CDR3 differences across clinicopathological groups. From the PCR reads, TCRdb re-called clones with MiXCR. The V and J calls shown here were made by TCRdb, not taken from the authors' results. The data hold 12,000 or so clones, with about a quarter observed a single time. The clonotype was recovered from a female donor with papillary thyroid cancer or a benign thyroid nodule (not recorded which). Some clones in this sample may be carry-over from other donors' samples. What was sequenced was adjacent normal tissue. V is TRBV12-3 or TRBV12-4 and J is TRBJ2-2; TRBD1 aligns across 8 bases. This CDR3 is CASNMGQATGELFF. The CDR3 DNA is TGTGCCAGCAATATGGGACAGGCCACCGGGGAGCTGTTTTTT.